One and the same sample provided the 23 T cell receptor beta chains below, sequenced in a study of CD8 T cells in Susac syndrome (dated by TCRdb to about 2019). The receptor library was made with the immunoSEQ multiplex PCR assay. RNA was extracted with the RNeasy kit and about 0.5 to 1 ug was reverse transcribed using random hexamers. TCRdb handled the public reads itself, with Q25 trimming in fastp and clone calling in MiXCR, and kept productive beta chains. CDR3 protein duplicates are merged, each entry listing the most common genes and DNA. The sample table contains approximately 190,000 distinct CDR3 sequences; only one count was recorded for 90% to 95% of them. The ten largest clonotypes hold 0.1% of the sample. Source material: CD4+ T cells from PBMCs. These receptors originate from a human donor in good health.

In this sample, this clonotype turned up once. The J gene is TRBJ2-1, the V gene TRBV7-3, with 14 positions matching TRBD2. V was pared by 5 bases and J by 8 bases, with 8 bases of the junction left unmatched. Germline CDR1 SGHTA, CDR2 FQGTGA. CDR3 length equals 16 residues. The CDR3 DNA reads as TGTGCCAGCAGCCCCTTGACTAGCGGGGGGGCCCATGAGCAGTTCTTC. It specifies CASSPLTSGGAHEQFF.

The rearrangement links TRBV6-5 to TRBJ1-2; a weak D match, TRBD1 (6 bases). Deletions cut 0 bases from V and 7 bases from J, with 12 bases between. CDR3 length: 14 residues. CDR1 MNHEY and CDR2 SVGAGI come from the germline V gene. The CDR3 DNA is TGTGCCAGCAGTTACTCGCTCAGGGGCGGTGGCTACACCTTC. This translates into CASSYSLRGGGYTF.

The rearrangement uses TRBV29-1 and TRBJ2-5; 7 bases agree with TRBD1. V lost 7 bases, J lost 2 bases, and 4 bases stayed unmatched. The CDR3 runs to 12 residues. Germline values: CDR1 SQVTM, CDR2 ANQGSEA. The CDR3 DNA reads TGCAGCGGTAGACAGGGACAAGAGACCCAGTACTTC. Its protein product is CSGRQGQETQYF.

In nucleotides, the CDR3 is TGTGCCAGTAGTATAAGTCTGCAAGAGACCCAGTACTTC. Translated: CASSISLQETQYF. The chain carries TRBV19 and TRBJ2-5; no clear D gene. The CDR3 loop spans 13 amino acids. In germline, CDR1 is LNHDA, CDR2 SQIVND (reference sequence). Trimming left V 2 bases short and J 2 bases short, with 6 bases between.

This clonotype was detected a few times. The chain has TRBV4-2 and TRBJ2-3; 10 nucleotides agree with TRBD2. Per the germline V gene, CDR1 is LGHNA and CDR2 is YNFKEQ. CDR3 size: 15 residues. V was clipped by 1 base and J by 6 bases; unmatched bases: 4. For the CDR3, the DNA is TGTGCCAGCAGCCAAGGAGCGGGGGGGAAGGATACGCAGTATTTT. This encodes CASSQGAGGKDTQYF.

This rearrangement joins TRBV6-1 to TRBJ1-5; D is uncertain. Germline values: CDR1 MNHNS, CDR2 SASEGT. The V end was cut by 8 bases, the J end by 0 bases, with 17 bases between. The CDR3 consists of 16 residues. CDR3 DNA sequence: TGTGCCAGCTACAACGGTAACATGCTTAGCAATCAGCCCCAGCATTTT. The encoded protein is CASYNGNMLSNQPQHF.

The V call is TRBV20-1, the J call TRBJ2-1; D remains ambiguous. The germline CDR1 and CDR2 sequences are DFQATT and SNEGSKA (reference sequence). V lost 6 bases and J 7 bases, leaving 13 bases between the germline ends. The CDR3 is 12 amino acids. CDR3 nucleotides: TGCAGTGCCCCGGACGCCTGGAATGAGCAGTTCTTC. Protein: CSAPDAWNEQFF.

This sequence joins TRBV12-3 or TRBV12-4 and TRBJ2-7; 7 bases fit TRBD1. The CDR3 loop spans 12 amino acids. Trimming removed 5 bases from V and 6 bases from J; junction bases left unmatched: 4. This chain's CDR3 is CASSTRGSEQYV. CDR3 coding DNA: TGTGCCAGCAGTACCAGGGGGAGCGAGCAGTACGTC.

The V and J genes are TRBV6-5 and TRBJ2-1; 13 nucleotides agree with TRBD2. After removal of 5 bases from V and 7 bases from J, the junction contained 2 bases not matched to a gene. In germline, CDR1 is MNHEY, CDR2 SVGAGI. The CDR3 sequence is 14 residues long. The CDR3 DNA reads as TGTGCCAGCAGTACTAGCGGGGGGGCAAATGAGCAGTTCTTC. It yields the protein CASSTSGGANEQFF.

The V gene is TRBV25-1, the J gene TRBJ1-1; 11 bases match TRBD1. J lost 8 bases, V lost 4 bases, and 6 bases had no gene match. Germline V lookup: CDR1 MGHDK, CDR2 SYGVNS. The CDR3 is 14 residues long. The CDR3 region is CASSGTDRGREAFF. Here the CDR3 DNA reads TGTGCCAGCAGTGGCACGGACAGGGGGCGGGAAGCTTTCTTT.

The V gene is TRBV7-9, the J gene TRBJ2-4; D might be TRBD1 (6 bases). The length of the CDR3 is 16 residues. Trimming removed 2 bases at V and 4 bases at J, with 15 bases between. CDR1 and CDR2 (germline): SEHNR, FQNEAQ (reference sequence). In DNA form, the CDR3 reads TGTGCCAGCAGCTTATCCGCCGTGGACAGAAAAAACATTCAGTACTTC. Residues: CASSLSAVDRKNIQYF.

The CDR3 region is CASSPRPGTGNTEAFF. The CDR3, as DNA: TGTGCCAGCAGCCCCCGTCCCGGGACAGGTAACACTGAAGCTTTCTTT. This chain links TRBV3-1 with TRBJ1-1, with 8 positions matching TRBD1. V dropped 4 bases and J dropped 2; count of bases not matched to a gene: 9. The germline gives CDR1 LGHDT, CDR2 YNNKEL (reference sequence). The CDR3 extends over 16 amino acids.

The chain links TRBV2 to TRBJ1-5, with a weak D call TRBD1 (5 bases). Germline values: CDR1 SNHLY, CDR2 FYNNEI. The CDR3 covers 17 residues. V shed 6 bases and J shed 0 bases, with 18 bases lying between them. The CDR3 sequence is CASSSREDILSNQPQHF. In DNA, the CDR3 is TGTGCCAGCAGCTCAAGGGAGGACATACTTAGCAATCAGCCCCAGCATTTT.

V and J are TRBV3-1 and TRBJ2-2, with 7 nucleotides matching TRBD2. Per the germline V gene, CDR1 is LGHDT and CDR2 is YNNKEL (reference sequence). The CDR3 sequence is 16 residues long. V lost 2 bases to trimming and J lost 2 bases; unmatched junction nucleotides: 5. The CDR3 DNA reads TGTGCCAGCAGCCAACGTGCTAGCGGTAACACCGGGGAGCTGTTTTTT. This translates into CASSQRASGNTGELFF.

V is TRBV18 and J is TRBJ2-7; a possible D gene is TRBD1 (6 bases). V lost 3 bases, J lost 6 bases, and 15 bases lay in between. CDR3 length equals 14 residues. The germline gives CDR1 KGHSH, CDR2 LQKENI. The CDR3 sequence is CASSPGGNMAEQYF. CDR3 bases: TGTGCCAGCTCACCTGGGGGCAACATGGCCGAGCAGTACTTC.

V usage is TRBV29-1 and J usage is TRBJ2-3, with D tentatively TRBD1 (6 bases). The CDR3 has 12 amino acids. From germline, CDR1 is SQVTM and CDR2 ANQGSEA. The V and J ends lost 6 bases and 1 base respectively, with 8 bases between them. The CDR3 is CSVRTGTDTQYF. The CDR3, as DNA: TGCAGCGTCCGGACAGGCACAGATACGCAGTATTTT.

The chain links TRBV20-1 to TRBJ2-5, with TRBD2 identical over 7 bases. V was clipped by 5 bases and J by 5 bases; unmatched bases: 8. Germline CDR1 and CDR2: DFQATT and SNEGSKA (reference sequence). This CDR3 is built from 13 residues. In DNA, the CDR3 is TGCAGTGCTCCTCTAGCGGCCGACGAGACCCAGTACTTC. Protein product: CSAPLAADETQYF.

The chain is built from TRBV2 and TRBJ2-2; D not resolved. From germline, CDR1 is SNHLY and CDR2 FYNNEI. V lost 6 bases to trimming and J lost 4 bases, with 12 bases between them. CDR3 length equals 14 residues. Here the CDR3 DNA reads TGTGCCAGCAGATCGACGGTGGGCACCGGGGAGCTGTTTTTT. It codes for CASRSTVGTGELFF.

This clonotype showed up just once. The gene calls are TRBV15 and TRBJ1-1, with D possibly being TRBD1 (5 bases). CDR3 size: 16 residues. Germline CDR1 reads LNHNV; CDR2 reads YYDKDF (reference sequence). The V gene lost 1 base and the J gene lost 1 base, with 13 bases spanning the gap. CDR3 amino acids: CATSRGWGERNTEAFF. The CDR3 region has the DNA TGTGCCACCAGCAGAGGTTGGGGGGAGAGGAACACTGAAGCTTTCTTT.

This clonotype was observed a handful of times. The chain has TRBV5-6 and TRBJ2-1; D is uncertain. In germline, CDR1 is SGHDT, CDR2 YYEEEE. The CDR3 length is 12 residues. Trimming cost V 5 bases and J 3 bases, with 6 bases left between them. The CDR3: CASSRDYNEQFF. The CDR3 DNA is TGTGCCAGCAGTAGGGACTACAATGAGCAGTTCTTC.

The genes are TRBV10-3 and TRBJ2-2; TRBD1 matches 10 bases. The CDR3 runs to 15 residues. Germline CDR1 is ENHRY and CDR2 is SYGVKD. Losses at the gene ends were 9 bases for V and 0 bases for J; bases not matched to a gene: 4. The CDR3 nucleotides are TGTGCCATAGGGACAGGGGTCGCGAACACCGGGGAGCTGTTTTTT. Protein sequence: CAIGTGVANTGELFF.

This chain uses TRBV28 with TRBJ2-2, with D possibly matching TRBD2 (5 bases). V lost 1 base and J 4 bases, leaving 10 bases between the germline ends. Germline CDR1 is MDHEN and CDR2 is SYDVKM. The CDR3 covers 15 residues. The DNA of the CDR3 is TGTGCCAGCAGTTTATCTAGCCCCGGCACCGGGGAGCTGTTTTTT. Translated: CASSLSSPGTGELFF.

This sequence joins TRBV2 and TRBJ2-5, with a tentative D call TRBD2 (5 bases). Germline CDR1 SNHLY, CDR2 FYNNEI. There are 11 residues in the CDR3. Trimming pared 10 bases from V and 5 bases from J, leaving 11 bases between. CDR3 sequence (DNA): TGTGCCACCGCGAGGGTGGAGACCCAGTACTTC. Translation: CATARVETQYF.